This T cell receptor beta chain was profiled in a study of blood T cell repertoires in COVID-19. CDR1 LNHDA and CDR2 SQIVND come from the germline V gene (reference sequence). CDR3 length: 16 residues. Adults between roughly 18 and 95 years of age took part from under 25 US areas. Grouping used clinical history reported by participants in a survey and questionnaire. Donors in Cohort 3 who had recovered were those with two negative PCRs, healthcare professional clearance, or resolution of their symptoms. This table comes from immunoSEQ multiplex PCR, and its TCRdb copy is limited to in-frame clones, with some not included. The sample comprises approximately 360,000 clones, roughly four fifths of which are singletons, and 5% to 6% rests with the top ten.

The V call is TRBV19, the J call TRBJ2-1; 7 nucleotides align to TRBD1. This TCR was sampled from a woman aged 45-65 years who had recovered from COVID-19. The sequenced sample consisted of PBMCs or T cells enriched from blood (not recorded which). The CDR3 protein is CAIGAGGVPPYNEQFF. The DNA of the CDR3 is TGTGCAATAGGGGCAGGGGGTGTTCCTCCCTACAATGAGCAGTTCTTC.